These 21 T cell receptor beta chains came from one sample sequenced in a study of T cells in Graves' hyperthyroidism and ophthalmopathy. The TCR beta CDR3 regions underwent amplification using RNA transcripts as the source. A set of HTBI primers served as the primers for a first-round RT-PCR of the TCR CDR3. TCRdb processed the multiplex PCR reads anew with MiXCR; each CDR3 protein has one entry. The sample holds roughly 500,000 distinct CDR3 sequences, around 45% seen once. The sequencing sample was made of peripheral blood or thyroid tissue (not recorded which). These receptors were taken from an adult woman with Graves' disease, either hyperthyroidism or ophthalmopathy (not recorded which).

In this sample, this clonotype turned up many times. V is TRBV7-3 and J is TRBJ2-7; D is undetermined. The CDR3 is 13 residues long. Germline V gene data show CDR1 as SGHTA and CDR2 as FQGTGA. Trimming cost V 5 bases and J 9 bases, with 17 bases left between them. In nucleotides, the CDR3 is TGTGCCAGCAGCCTCGGACCGGAGAGAGGGCAGTACTTC. Translating gives CASSLGPERGQYF.

The chain joins TRBV19 to TRBJ1-5, with 10 bases identical to TRBD1. V was clipped by 4 bases and J by 3 bases; unmatched bases: 3. The CDR3 has 15 residues. The V gene's germline CDR1 is LNHDA and CDR2 SQIVND (reference sequence). The CDR3 loop reads CASSTGTGDNQPQHF. CDR3 coding DNA: TGTGCCAGTAGTACCGGGACAGGGGACAATCAGCCCCAGCATTTT.

V gene TRBV5-1 combines with J gene TRBJ1-1; D not certain. Germline CDR1 and CDR2: SGHRS and YFSETQ. This CDR3 comprises 13 residues. V was trimmed by 4 bases and J by 1 base, leaving 8 bases between them. The DNA for the CDR3 is TGCGCCAGCAGCACGGACCAGAACACTGAAGCTTTCTTT. Translated, it gives CASSTDQNTEAFF.

This clonotype was counted between two and nine times. This sequence joins TRBV3-1 and TRBJ2-7; D possibly corresponds to TRBD1 (5 bases). CDR1 and CDR2 (germline): LGHDT, YNNKEL (reference sequence). This CDR3 has 14 residues. Trimming took off 4 bases at V and 5 bases at J, with 15 bases between the two ends. CDR3 loop: CASSPQGPRDEQYF. The CDR3, as DNA: TGTGCCAGCAGCCCGCAGGGTCCTAGGGACGAGCAGTACTTC.

This sequence joins TRBV7-2 and TRBJ1-2, with D hard to call. The CDR3 runs to 13 residues. The germline V gene has CDR1 SGHTA and CDR2 FQGNSA. The ends were cut back, 1 base at V and 8 bases at J, with 11 bases in the middle. CDR3 amino acids: CASSLVGYGGYTF. CDR3 sequence (DNA): TGTGCCAGCAGCTTAGTTGGGTACGGGGGCTACACCTTC.

A remark on this clonotype: The junction and the germline gene differ at one end; a read error may be behind it. The chain links TRBV19 to TRBJ2-6; TRBD2 might be the D (5 bases). The CDR3 is 12 residues long. Germline V gene data show CDR1 as LNHDA and CDR2 as SQIVND (reference sequence). CDR3 region: CASSALGATEAF. CDR3 nucleotide sequence: TGTGCCAGTAGTGCTCTGGGAGCCACTGAAGCTTTC.

The chain employs TRBV10-3 and TRBJ1-5; D not certain. Trimming stripped 3 bases from V and 6 bases from J, with 12 bases between. Germline CDR1 ENHRY, CDR2 SYGVKD. The CDR3 length is 14 residues. In DNA, the CDR3 is TGTGCCATCAGTGATTACGGATCGCCTCAGCCCCAGCATTTT. It is translated as CAISDYGSPQPQHF.

The rearrangement joins TRBV6-1 to TRBJ2-2; 9 bases line up with TRBD1. The CDR3 runs to 13 residues. From germline, CDR1 is MNHNS and CDR2 SASEGT. Germline trimming cut 6 bases from V and 4 bases from J; bases unmatched to any gene: 0. CDR3 DNA: TGTGCCAGCAGGGACAGGGGCACCGGGGAGCTGTTTTTT. Residues: CASRDRGTGELFF.

This clonotype came up many times. The V and J genes are TRBV19 and TRBJ2-7; no clear D. The germline CDR1 and CDR2 sequences are LNHDA and SQIVND (reference sequence). The CDR3 consists of 16 residues. Between the trimmed V and J ends, which lost 0 bases and 4 bases, there was a span of 16 bases. CDR3 coding DNA: TGTGCCAGTAGTATAGAAGTTGGCCTCATGGGGTACGAGCAGTACTTC. It translates to CASSIEVGLMGYEQYF. Full variable domain (outside the CDR3, taken from reference TRBV19 and TRBJ2-7): DGGITQSPKYLFRKEGQNVTLSCEQNLNHDAMYWYRQDPGQGLRLIYYSQIVNDFQKGDIAEGYSVSREKKESFPLTVTSAQKNPTAFYLCASSIEVGLMGYEQYFGPGTRLTVT.

This clonotype was seen a few times. V usage is TRBV9 and J usage is TRBJ2-7, with 8 bases identical to TRBD2. CDR3 length: 17 residues. J gave up 3 bases and V 4 bases, and 15 bases lay outside the gene matches. The germline gives CDR1 SGDLS, CDR2 YYNGEE. In nucleotides, the CDR3 is TGTGCCAGCAGCCACCGGGAGGGCCCATTATGGGGCTACGAGCAGTACTTC. Translated: CASSHREGPLWGYEQYF. The full variable domain, with the rest looked up from reference TRBV9 and TRBJ2-7, is DSGVTQTPKHLITATGQRVTLRCSPRSGDLSVYWYQQSLDQGLQFLIQYYNGEERAKGNILERFSAQQFPDLHSELNLSSLELGDSALYFCASSHREGPLWGYEQYFGPGTRLTVT.

Many counts were recorded for this clonotype. The chain carries TRBV6-1 and TRBJ2-5; TRBD1 is a possible D gene (6 bases). CDR1 is MNHNS and CDR2 is SASEGT in the germline V gene. The CDR3 is 14 residues long. The V end lost 6 bases, the J end lost 0 bases, and 11 bases lay between the germline ends. The CDR3 DNA reads TGTGCCAGCAGCCGGACAGAGTACCAAGAGACCCAGTACTTC. This sequence encodes CASSRTEYQETQYF.

A word on this clonotype: The CDR3 does not close with the conserved phenylalanine or tryptophan, likely indicating a read error. No DNA is shown, since the ends of the CDR3 on it are uncertain; the CDR3 is the one TCRdb lists. The chain employs TRBV2 and TRBJ1-1. In germline, CDR1 is SNHLY, CDR2 FYNNEI. The CDR3 is 8 residues long, counting both termini. CDR3 protein: CASSGGLT.

The rearrangement uses TRBV19 and TRBJ1-1, with a tentative D call TRBD1 (6 bases). Germline-derived CDR1 and CDR2 are LNHDA and SQIVND (reference sequence). The CDR3 covers 15 residues. V lost 9 bases and J lost 0, with 17 bases in between. As DNA, the CDR3 is TGTGCCAGCGGCCTGAAGGGGGGCATGAACACTGAAGCTTTCTTT. It codes for CASGLKGGMNTEAFF.

The V gene is TRBV5-1, the J gene TRBJ2-6; TRBD1 is a possible D gene (6 bases). There are 15 residues in the CDR3. Germline V CDR1 and CDR2: SGHRS, YFSETQ. V was trimmed by 0 bases and J by 11 bases, leaving 15 bases between them. The CDR3 reads CASSLGGHQDYVLTF. CDR3 DNA sequence: TGCGCCAGCAGCTTGGGGGGACACCAGGACTACGTCCTGACTTTC. Complete variable domain (other parts from reference TRBV5-1 and TRBJ2-6): KAGVTQTPRYLIKTRGQQVTLSCSPISGHRSVSWYQQTPGQGLQFLFEYFSETQRNKGNFPGRFSGRQFSNSRSEMNVSTLELGDSALYLCASSLGGHQDYVLTFGAGSRLTVL.

This clonotype was seen many times. This sequence joins TRBV7-3 and TRBJ2-2; no clear D. The CDR3 totals 13 residues. The germline V gene encodes CDR1 SGHTA and CDR2 FQGTGA. Trimming took off 5 bases at V and 5 bases at J, with 9 bases between the two ends. The CDR3 nucleotides read TGTGCCAGCAGCCAACCTTCGACCGGGGAGCTGTTTTTT. This sequence encodes CASSQPSTGELFF. Drawing the rest from reference TRBV7-3 and TRBJ2-2, the complete variable domain is GAGVSQTPSNKVTEKGKYVELRCDPISGHTALYWYRQSLGQGPEFLIYFQGTGAADDSGLPNDRFFAVRPEGSVSTLKIQRTERGDSAVYLCASSQPSTGELFFGEGSRLTVL.

V and J are TRBV10-3 and TRBJ2-5; 8 positions match TRBD1. CDR3 length: 15 amino acids. J gave up 5 bases and V 4 bases, and 9 bases lay outside the gene matches. Germline CDR1 ENHRY, CDR2 SYGVKD. This chain's CDR3 is CAISGRQGMMETQYF. CDR3 coding DNA: TGTGCCATCAGTGGGAGACAGGGGATGATGGAGACCCAGTACTTC.

This clonotype was recorded many times. This chain links TRBV5-5 with TRBJ1-2, with 8 bases matching TRBD1. Looked up from germline, CDR1 is SGHKS and CDR2 is YYEKEE (reference sequence). There are 14 residues in the CDR3. J lost 2 bases, V lost 5 bases, and 5 bases had no gene match. The CDR3 here is CASRPDRVNYGYTF. CDR3 DNA: TGTGCCAGCAGACCGGACAGGGTCAACTATGGCTACACCTTC. Full variable domain (rest looked up from reference TRBV5-5 and TRBJ1-2): DAGVTQSPTHLIKTRGQQVTLRCSPISGHKSVSWYQQVLGQGPQFIFQYYEKEERGRGNFPDRFSARQFPNYSSELNVNALLLGDSALYLCASRPDRVNYGYTFGSGTRLTVV.

The chain joins TRBV20-1 to TRBJ1-4, with 10 bases aligning to TRBD1. CDR3 size: 14 residues. With V trimmed by 6 bases and J by 7 bases, 8 bases remained unmatched. The germline V gene encodes CDR1 DFQATT and CDR2 SNEGSKA (reference sequence). CDR3 loop: CSAWDRGDLEKLFF. In DNA form, the CDR3 reads TGCAGTGCGTGGGACAGGGGAGATCTTGAAAAACTGTTTTTT.

With respect to this clonotype: No conserved phenylalanine or tryptophan ends this CDR3, so it is likely a read error. It is unclear where the CDR3 begins or ends on the DNA, so no DNA is shown, and the CDR3 is as TCRdb lists it. V and J are TRBV11-2 and TRBJ1-2. Germline V CDR1 and CDR2: SGHAT, FQNNGV. The CDR3 sequence runs 8 residues, both termini included. This chain's CDR3 is CASSLLLP.

This chain links TRBV2 with TRBJ2-7, with 10 nucleotides matching TRBD2. The CDR3 is 15 amino acids. Germline loops: CDR1 SNHLY, CDR2 FYNNEI. The ends lost 6 bases at V and 4 bases at J; junction bases unmatched: 9. The CDR3 bases are TGTGCCAGCAGAGGCGCTAGCGGGAGTACATACGAGCAGTACTTC. As protein: CASRGASGSTYEQYF.

At least ten counts were recorded for this clonotype. V usage is TRBV7-2 and J usage is TRBJ1-1; D gene unclear. The germline CDR1 and CDR2 sequences are SGHTA and FQGNSA. This CDR3 has 13 residues. V lost 3 bases, J lost 0 bases, and 5 bases lay in between. The CDR3 sequence: CASSFPVNTEAFF. CDR3 DNA sequence: TGTGCCAGCAGCTTCCCGGTGAACACTGAAGCTTTCTTT.